The sequence of this T cell receptor beta chain was determined in a study of blood T cells in healthy people across ages. The use of a sample-barcoded 5' primer and a J-beta primer mix characterized a second PCR of roughly 6 to 11 cycles. TCRdb itself ran the 5' RACE reads through MiXCR, one entry per CDR3 protein. Of approximately 1.5 million distinct CDR3 sequences listed, 35% to 45% are singletons. What was sequenced was blood. The sequence derives from a woman between 18 and 29 years old in good health.

CDR3 loop: CASSFLPRTGHYGYTF. The CDR3, as DNA: TGTGCCAGCAGCTTTCTCCCCAGGACAGGACACTATGGCTACACCTTC. The V and J genes are TRBV7-2 and TRBJ1-2; the match to TRBD1 covers 7 bases. There are 16 residues in the CDR3. Germline-derived CDR1 and CDR2 are SGHTA and FQGNSA. Trimming cost V 3 bases and J 3 bases; bases outside gene matches: 10.